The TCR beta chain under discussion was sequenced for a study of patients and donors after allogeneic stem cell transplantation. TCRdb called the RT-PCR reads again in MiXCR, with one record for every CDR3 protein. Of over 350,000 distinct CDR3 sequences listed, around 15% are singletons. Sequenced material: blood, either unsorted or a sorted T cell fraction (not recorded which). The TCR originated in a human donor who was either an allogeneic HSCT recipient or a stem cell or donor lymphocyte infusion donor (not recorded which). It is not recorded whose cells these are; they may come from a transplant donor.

The CDR3 is CASSLGWGLDQNNEQFF. The CDR3 nucleotides are TGTGCCAGCAGCTTAGGTTGGGGACTAGACCAAAACAATGAGCAGTTCTTC. The rearrangement uses TRBV7-9 and TRBJ2-1; 8 bases map to TRBD2. The ends lost 1 base at V and 5 bases at J; junction bases unmatched: 10. The CDR3 sequence is 17 residues long. Germline V gene lookup returns CDR1 SEHNR and CDR2 FQNEAQ (reference sequence).